Each of the 15 T cell receptor beta chains below was sequenced from the same sample in a study of blood T cells in healthy people across ages. For the second PCR, which ran for 7 to 11 cycles, a sample-barcoded 5' primer and a J-beta primer mix were used. MiXCR, run by TCRdb on the 5' RACE reads, gives a single entry per CDR3 protein. The sample includes 800,000 to 950,000 distinct CDR3 sequences, roughly 28% of them seen just once. Another study also made use of these data, one on T cells of mothers and their children.

What was sequenced was blood. These receptors all come from a woman aged 40 to 50 in good health.

There are many counts of this clonotype. The chain employs TRBV28 and TRBJ2-7, with D perhaps matching TRBD1 (6 bases). Germline CDR1 MDHEN, CDR2 SYDVKM. V lost 4 bases and J 4 bases, leaving 11 bases between the germline ends. The CDR3 totals 13 residues. CDR3 nucleotide sequence: TGTGCCAGCAGTTGGGACAACCCATACGAGCAGTACTTC. Encoded protein: CASSWDNPYEQYF.

The sample holds many counts of this clonotype. The junction departs from the called germline gene at one end, perhaps through a read error. The V gene is TRBV5-1, the J gene TRBJ2-1; perhaps TRBD1 as D (5 bases). The CDR3 length is 13 residues. Germline assignment: CDR1 SGHRS and CDR2 YFSETQ. In DNA form, the CDR3 reads TGTGCCAGCAGCCTGGGGCTGTACAATGAGCAGTTCTTC. Translated: CASSLGLYNEQFF.

The chain has TRBV10-3 and TRBJ2-1; possible D gene TRBD1, 5 bases. Germline V gene data show CDR1 as ENHRY and CDR2 as SYGVKD. The CDR3 runs 14 residues. Trimming took off 0 bases at V and 10 bases at J, with 13 bases between the two ends. The CDR3 loop reads CAISESGRGWEQFF. Written as DNA, the CDR3 is TGTGCCATCAGTGAGTCTGGAAGGGGCTGGGAGCAGTTCTTC.

The sample holds one count of this clonotype. A much larger clonotype is one base distant, so this may be a read error. The chain joins TRBV7-3 to TRBJ2-7, with TRBD1 matching over 12 bases. The CDR3 extends over 15 amino acids. CDR1 SGHTA and CDR2 FQGTGA come from the germline V gene. V lost 3 bases to trimming and J lost 4 bases; unmatched junction nucleotides: 4. CDR3 in DNA: TGTGCCAGCAGCTTCGGGACAGGGGGCTGGTACGAGCAGTACTTC. It is translated as CASSFGTGGWYEQYF.

The chain joins TRBV30 to TRBJ1-5, with D unclear. This CDR3 has 16 amino acids. Trimming cost V 0 bases and J 0 bases, with 12 bases left between them. Germline CDR1 is GTSNPN and CDR2 is SVGIG (reference sequence). CDR3 sequence: CAWSVTGIYSNQPQHF. For the CDR3, the DNA is TGTGCCTGGAGTGTTACTGGGATTTATAGCAATCAGCCCCAGCATTTT.

At least ten counts were recorded for this clonotype. The rearrangement uses TRBV6-6 and TRBJ2-3; 11 nucleotides agree with TRBD2. The V and J ends lost 6 bases and 5 bases, in that order; junction bases with no gene match: 10. The V gene's germline CDR1 is MNHNY and CDR2 SVGAGI (reference sequence). The CDR3 sequence is 16 residues long. Here the CDR3 reads CASRESSGGQGDTQYF. The DNA of the CDR3 is TGTGCCAGCAGAGAATCTAGCGGGGGGCAGGGAGATACGCAGTATTTT.

The V gene is TRBV6-1, the J gene TRBJ2-5; 9 nucleotides align to TRBD1. This CDR3 has 15 residues. Germline lookup yields CDR1 MNHNS and CDR2 SASEGT. The J segment lost 2 bases and the V segment lost 4 bases, leaving 5 bases of the junction unmatched. Here the CDR3 reads CASSAGQGKQETQYF. The CDR3 DNA sequence: TGTGCCAGCAGTGCGGGACAGGGAAAACAAGAGACCCAGTACTTC.

J is TRBJ1-3 and V is TRBV7-8; D remains ambiguous. Trimming removed 6 bases from V and 0 bases from J, with 21 bases in between. The germline V gene has CDR1 SGHVS and CDR2 FQNEAQ. The CDR3 runs to 18 residues. CDR3 sequence: CASSSTRWSSGSGNTIYF. The DNA for the CDR3 is TGTGCCAGCAGTTCTACACGTTGGTCTTCCGGCTCTGGAAACACCATATATTTT.

This clonotype has a handful of counts. The V gene is TRBV28, the J gene TRBJ1-6; D might be TRBD1 (6 bases). Germline assignment: CDR1 MDHEN and CDR2 SYDVKM. CDR3 length: 13 residues. V lost 10 bases and J 9 bases, leaving 16 bases between the germline ends. The CDR3 DNA reads TGTGCCATTTCAGGGGTCGTGCGTTCACCCCTCCACTTT. Its protein product is CAISGVVRSPLHF. Full variable domain (rest looked up from reference TRBV28 and TRBJ1-6): DVKVTQSSRYLVKRTGEKVFLECVQDMDHENMFWYRQDPGLGLRLIYFSYDVKMKEKGDIPEGYSVSREKKERFSLILESASTNQTSMYLCAISGVVRSPLHFGNGTRLTVT.

This chain uses TRBV12-3 or TRBV12-4 with TRBJ2-3, with D unclear. CDR3 length equals 14 residues. Trimming shortened V by 3 bases and J by 2 bases, and 9 bases separated the two germline ends. CDR3 coding DNA: TGTGCCAGCAGTTTCCGCACCTCCACAGATACGCAGTATTTT. Its protein is CASSFRTSTDTQYF.

DNA for the CDR3: TGCGCCAGCAGCTTGCATCAGGGGGGGGGTGAAAAACTGTTTTTT. As protein: CASSLHQGGGEKLFF. The chain has TRBV5-1 and TRBJ1-4, with 7 bases that match TRBD1. Per the germline V gene, CDR1 is SGHRS and CDR2 is YFSETQ. The CDR3 contains 15 residues. With V trimmed by 1 base and J by 7 bases, 7 bases remained unmatched.

This clonotype was seen ten or more times. The chain employs TRBV5-1 and TRBJ2-1; no clear D. The germline gives CDR1 SGHRS, CDR2 YFSETQ. V was cut by 7 bases and J by 4 bases, with 12 bases left in between. The CDR3 runs to 13 residues. CDR3 coding DNA: TGCGCCAGCCAACCGGGCCCTTACAATGAGCAGTTCTTC. Translation: CASQPGPYNEQFF.

This clonotype was detected ten times or more. The genes are TRBV6-2 or TRBV6-3 and TRBJ2-7; 7 nucleotides line up with TRBD1. Germline assignment: CDR1 MNHEY and CDR2 SVGEGT. The V gene end was trimmed by 8 bases and the J gene end by 2 bases; junction bases not matched to a gene: 12. The CDR3 consists of 15 residues. The CDR3 here is CASGPGQRIAYEQYF. In DNA form, the CDR3 reads TGTGCCAGCGGGCCGGGACAGCGAATTGCCTACGAGCAGTACTTC.

The chain combines TRBV18 with TRBJ1-1; 9 positions match TRBD1. In germline, CDR1 is KGHSH, CDR2 LQKENI. V gave up 3 bases and J gave up 3 bases; unmatched junction bases: 20. The CDR3 covers 20 residues. The CDR3 sequence: CASSPGQGRVKGLEDTEAFF. CDR3 DNA: TGTGCCAGCTCACCGGGACAGGGTAGGGTTAAAGGCTTGGAGGACACTGAAGCTTTCTTT. The full variable domain, its missing parts supplied by reference TRBV18 and TRBJ1-1, is NAGVMQNPRHLVRRRGQEARLRCSPMKGHSHVYWYRQLPEEGLKFMVYLQKENIIDESGMPKERFSAEFPKEGPSILRIQQVVRGDSAAYFCASSPGQGRVKGLEDTEAFFGQGTRLTVV.

The chain is built from TRBV28 and TRBJ2-2, with 7 positions matching TRBD1. V shed 10 bases and J 0 bases; nucleotides not matched to a gene: 11. Germline-derived CDR1 and CDR2 are MDHEN and SYDVKM. The CDR3 contains 16 residues. The CDR3 is CATRDRDFANTGELFF. The DNA of the CDR3 is TGTGCCACCCGGGACAGAGACTTCGCGAACACCGGGGAGCTGTTTTTT.